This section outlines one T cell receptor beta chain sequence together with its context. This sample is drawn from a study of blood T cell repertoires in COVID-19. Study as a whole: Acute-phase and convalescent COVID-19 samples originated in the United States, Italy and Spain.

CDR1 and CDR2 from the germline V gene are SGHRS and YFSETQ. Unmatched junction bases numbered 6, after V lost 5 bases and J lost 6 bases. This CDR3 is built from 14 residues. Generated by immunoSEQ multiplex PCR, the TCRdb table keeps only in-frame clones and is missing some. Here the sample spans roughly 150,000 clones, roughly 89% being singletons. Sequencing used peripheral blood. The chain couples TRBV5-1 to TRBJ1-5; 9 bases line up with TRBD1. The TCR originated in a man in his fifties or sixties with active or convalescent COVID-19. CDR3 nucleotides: TGCGCCAGCAGTCCCGGGACAGGGTTTCAGCCCCAGCATTTT. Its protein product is CASSPGTGFQPQHF.